Below are 24 T cell receptor beta chains sequenced from a single sample in a study of blood T cell repertoires in COVID-19. Measured with immunoSEQ multiplex PCR; TCRdb has only the in-frame clones, and not every one. The sample has about 92,000 clones; about 90% are singletons. Sequencing was done on a sample of peripheral blood. These receptors were taken from a human donor with active COVID-19. The donor label of this sample is uncertain.

The V call is TRBV7-2, the J call TRBJ2-4; 10 bases are a match to TRBD2. Trimming cost V 5 bases and J 7 bases; bases outside gene matches: 14. The CDR3 loop spans 17 amino acids. CDR1 and CDR2 from the germline V gene are SGHTA and FQGNSA. CDR3: CASSRGASGGRGNIQYF. The CDR3 nucleotides are TGTGCCAGCAGCCGGGGAGCTAGCGGGGGCCGGGGGAACATTCAGTACTTC.

V gene TRBV18 combines with J gene TRBJ2-7; 8 nucleotides match TRBD2. This CDR3 contains 16 residues. Germline V gives CDR1 KGHSH, CDR2 LQKENI. After removal of 3 bases from V and 5 bases from J, the junction contained 12 bases not matched to a gene. CDR3 loop: CASSPLPAGGGNEQYF. The CDR3 DNA reads TGTGCCAGCTCACCTTTGCCGGCCGGGGGGGGGAACGAGCAGTACTTC.

The chain employs TRBV5-1 and TRBJ2-5; tentative D call: TRBD1 (6 bases). The V end lost 0 bases, the J end lost 4 bases, and 10 bases lay between the germline ends. Germline-derived CDR1 and CDR2 are SGHRS and YFSETQ. The CDR3 covers 14 residues. The CDR3 here is CASSLVGGGETQYF. DNA for the CDR3: TGCGCCAGCAGCTTGGTTGGGGGCGGAGAGACCCAGTACTTC.

This chain joins TRBV6-5 and TRBJ2-3; D might be TRBD1 (6 bases). The CDR3 sequence is 14 residues long. Germline V gene data show CDR1 as MNHEY and CDR2 as SVGAGI. The ends were cut back, 6 bases at V and 3 bases at J, with 13 bases in the middle. CDR3 loop: CASRTSQGTDTQYF. CDR3 sequence (DNA): TGTGCCAGCAGAACCTCACAGGGTACAGATACGCAGTATTTT.

This clone occurred a few times. The rearrangement uses TRBV28 and TRBJ2-7; 9 bases align to TRBD1. This CDR3 contains 14 residues. Trimming removed 5 bases from V and 2 bases from J; junction bases left unmatched: 4. Germline V CDR1 and CDR2: MDHEN, SYDVKM. The CDR3 DNA reads TGTGCCAGCAGTGGTACAGGGGGCCCCTACGAGCAGTACTTC. The encoded protein is CASSGTGGPYEQYF.

CDR3 sequence: CATSTRRLWDRGEKLFF. The CDR3 nucleotides read TGTGCCACCAGCACTCGTAGGTTGTGGGACAGGGGCGAAAAACTGTTTTTT. The chain couples TRBV15 to TRBJ1-4, with 10 nucleotides matching TRBD1. In germline, CDR1 is LNHNV, CDR2 YYDKDF (reference sequence). V lost 4 bases to trimming and J lost 8 bases; unmatched junction nucleotides: 13. The CDR3 runs to 17 residues.

The V gene is TRBV18, the J gene TRBJ2-1; D is perhaps TRBD2 (6 bases). The CDR3 is 22 residues long. V lost 2 bases and J lost 0, with 29 bases in between. Germline assignment: CDR1 KGHSH and CDR2 LQKENI. In DNA form, the CDR3 reads TGTGCCAGCTCACCAACGGGGGTGCGCCAGGTGTCCGATTCGAGCTCCTACAATGAGCAGTTCTTC. This translates into CASSPTGVRQVSDSSSYNEQFF.

The rearrangement uses TRBV6-5 and TRBJ2-1; the D gene is possibly TRBD1 (5 bases). Germline CDR1 MNHEY, CDR2 SVGAGI. V was shortened by 3 bases and J by 8 bases, with 11 bases between the two germline ends. The CDR3 length is 13 residues. The chain's CDR3 is CASSYPKGYEQFF. In DNA, the CDR3 is TGTGCCAGCAGTTATCCCAAGGGGTATGAGCAGTTCTTC.

CDR3 loop: CASSWGQGGTDTQYF. CDR3 DNA: TGTGCCAGCAGCTGGGGACAGGGGGGCACAGATACGCAGTATTTT. The chain has TRBV5-4 and TRBJ2-3; 11 bases line up with TRBD1. Per germline, CDR1 SGHNT and CDR2 YYREEE (reference sequence). J lost 1 base, V lost 3 bases, and 1 base had no gene match. The CDR3 extends over 15 amino acids.

CDR3: CASSRDRTIYEQYF. The CDR3 nucleotides are TGTGCCAGCAGCCGGGACAGGACGATCTACGAGCAGTACTTC. The chain carries TRBV7-8 and TRBJ2-7; 8 bases align to TRBD1. From germline, CDR1 is SGHVS and CDR2 FQNEAQ. After removal of 5 bases from V and 3 bases from J, the junction contained 6 bases not matched to a gene. This CDR3 is built from 14 residues.

This chain connects TRBV7-9 to TRBJ2-3; D may be TRBD2 (5 bases). Trimming removed 5 bases from V and 8 bases from J, with 20 bases in between. Looked up from germline, CDR1 is SEHNR and CDR2 is FQNEAQ (reference sequence). The CDR3 totals 15 residues. The CDR3 DNA sequence: TGTGCCAGCAGCCCTGACTATGAGTTGATCGGTACGCAGTATTTT. Translation gives CASSPDYELIGTQYF. The complete variable domain, with remaining parts taken from reference TRBV7-9 and TRBJ2-3, reads DTGVSQNPRHKITKRGQNVTFRCDPISEHNRLYWYRQTLGQGPEFLTYFQNEAQLEKSRLLSDRFSAERPKGSFSTLEIQRTEQGDSAMYLCASSPDYELIGTQYFGPGTRLTVL.

This rearrangement joins TRBV7-2 to TRBJ2-3; tentatively, D is TRBD1 (5 bases). In germline, CDR1 is SGHTA, CDR2 FQGNSA. The CDR3 sequence is 13 residues long. The V gene lost 5 bases and the J gene lost 14 bases, with 20 bases spanning the gap. CDR3 in DNA: TGTGCCAGCAGCCCTGATGAGCAGGCCAGGGCGTATTTT. The encoded protein is CASSPDEQARAYF.

The rearrangement uses TRBV3-1 (or the pseudogene TRBV3-2) and TRBJ1-5, with D maybe TRBD1 (5 bases). The germline V and J ends were trimmed by 0 bases and 5 bases, with 11 bases remaining between them. The CDR3 has 15 amino acids. The germline V gene has CDR1 LGHDT and CDR2 YNNKEL (reference sequence). CDR3 amino acids: CASSQDPTGDQPQHF. The CDR3 DNA sequence: TGTGCCAGCAGCCAAGATCCGACGGGGGATCAGCCCCAGCATTTT.

The chain recombines TRBV9 with TRBJ2-7; possibly TRBD2 for D (5 bases). Germline V CDR1 and CDR2: SGDLS, YYNGEE. The V end was cut by 4 bases, the J end by 3 bases, with 11 bases between. The length of the CDR3 is 13 residues. The CDR3 sequence: CASSPRTGYEQYF. In nucleotides, the CDR3 is TGTGCCAGCAGCCCCCGGACTGGCTACGAGCAGTACTTC.

J is TRBJ2-3 and V is TRBV7-6; 10 positions agree with TRBD2. There are 20 residues in the CDR3. J gave up 6 bases and V 5 bases, and 23 bases lay outside the gene matches. The V gene's germline CDR1 is SGHVS and CDR2 FNYEAQ. The CDR3 region has the DNA TGTGCCAGCAGCCCCCCCAGTAGTGTAGCGGGGGGCCTCAAGGCCGATACGCAGTATTTT. It encodes CASSPPSSVAGGLKADTQYF.

CDR3 nucleotide sequence: TGCGCCAGCAGCTTGGAGGCGGGTACGAACACTGAAGCTTTCTTT. This translates into CASSLEAGTNTEAFF. The chain recombines TRBV5-1 with TRBJ1-1; D gene unclear. V gave up 0 bases and J gave up 1 base, with 10 bases separating them. The CDR3 has 15 residues. Per germline, CDR1 SGHRS and CDR2 YFSETQ.

The V gene is TRBV5-5, the J gene TRBJ2-3; D may be TRBD1 (6 bases). Germline V gives CDR1 SGHKS, CDR2 YYEKEE (reference sequence). This CDR3 has 14 amino acids. V lost 6 bases, J lost 7 bases, and 18 bases lay in between. CDR3 DNA: TGTGCCAGCAACTACCTCGAGGGACAAAATACGCAGTATTTT. Translation gives CASNYLEGQNTQYF.

This chain joins TRBV5-4 and TRBJ2-2, with 9 nucleotides matching TRBD2. V dropped 0 bases and J dropped 6; count of bases not matched to a gene: 3. The germline V gene encodes CDR1 SGHNT and CDR2 YYREEE (reference sequence). The CDR3 sequence is 15 residues long. CDR3 sequence reads: CASSLGLAGSGELFF. As DNA, the CDR3 is TGTGCCAGCAGCTTGGGCCTAGCGGGGTCCGGGGAGCTGTTTTTT.

The V and J genes are TRBV15 and TRBJ2-3; D perhaps matches TRBD2 (6 bases). This CDR3 has 14 residues. Trimming removed 5 bases at V and 1 base at J, with 10 bases between. Germline CDR1 is LNHNV and CDR2 is YYDKDF (reference sequence). The CDR3 coding sequence is TGTGCCACCAGCGCGCGGGGTGGCACAGATACGCAGTATTTT. It translates to CATSARGGTDTQYF. Looking up the rest from reference TRBV15 and TRBJ2-3 gives the full variable domain: DAMVIQNPRYQVTQFGKPVTLSCSQTLNHNVMYWYQQKSSQAPKLLFHYYDKDFNNEADTPDNFQSRRPNTSFCFLDIRSPGLGDTAMYLCATSARGGTDTQYFGPGTRLTVL.

The rearrangement links TRBV21-1 to TRBJ1-2. TRBV21-1 is given as a pseudogene. This CDR3 comprises 11 residues. Here the CDR3 DNA reads TGTGCCCGCATAGGGAGGGGTGGCTACACCTTC. Translation gives CARIGRGGYTF.

J is TRBJ1-1 and V is TRBV5-1; D is undetermined. CDR1 is SGHRS and CDR2 is YFSETQ in the germline V gene. The ends were cut back, 4 bases at V and 4 bases at J, with 11 bases in the middle. The CDR3 is 13 amino acids. This chain's CDR3 is CASSDGLITEAFF. CDR3 coding DNA: TGCGCCAGCAGCGACGGACTGATCACTGAAGCTTTCTTT.

The rearrangement uses TRBV28 and TRBJ1-2, with TRBD1 matching over 7 bases. The germline V gene has CDR1 MDHEN and CDR2 SYDVKM. With V trimmed by 10 bases and J by 3 bases, 11 bases remained unmatched. The CDR3 runs 14 residues. CDR3 DNA: TGTGCCACCAAAACTCCGGGACAGCACTATGGCTACACCTTC. Its protein product is CATKTPGQHYGYTF.

V usage is TRBV18 and J usage is TRBJ2-3; 8 bases match TRBD1. The CDR3 is 16 amino acids. V was clipped by 6 bases and J by 0 bases; unmatched bases: 8. The germline V gene encodes CDR1 KGHSH and CDR2 LQKENI. CDR3 protein: CASSQNRQGSTDTQYF. The CDR3 DNA follows: TGTGCCAGCTCGCAGAATAGACAGGGGAGCACAGATACGCAGTATTTT.

The chain couples TRBV14 to TRBJ2-5; 8 positions agree with TRBD1. The CDR3 is made up of 17 amino acids. The V gene end was trimmed by 3 bases and the J gene end by 3 bases; junction bases not matched to a gene: 12. Germline V gives CDR1 SGHDN, CDR2 FVKESK. CDR3 DNA sequence: TGTGCCAGCAGCCAGGAATGGAACAGGGGGTTGAAAGAGACCCAGTACTTC. Its protein product is CASSQEWNRGLKETQYF.